This TCR beta chain was sequenced for a study of graft-versus-host responses after intestinal transplantation. Study overall: The transplants performed in recipients were multivisceral, liver-intestinal, or isolated intestinal. Study results and caveats: After transplant, early declines in HvG clones were associated with peak levels of circulating GvH clones.

Only in-frame clones appear in the TCRdb table, and some are missing; sequencing was by immunoSEQ multiplex PCR. Of fewer than 130,000 clones listed, 90% to 95% are singletons. Note on this clone: As yet, its antigen is unknown.

Germline CDR1 and CDR2: MNHEY and SVGAGI. The CDR3 has 15 residues. V lost 0 bases to trimming and J lost 5 bases; unmatched junction nucleotides: 5. Material: unstimulated CD8+ T cells sorted from spleen or lymph node cells, obtained before intestinal transplant. The genes are TRBV6-5 and TRBJ1-1, with 8 bases aligning to TRBD1. The receptor was isolated from a human donor who received an intestinal transplant. The CDR3 DNA reads as TGTGCCAGCAGTTACTCGAGGACAGGGTGGACTGAAGCTTTCTTT. It specifies CASSYSRTGWTEAFF.